This is a list of T cell receptor beta chains from one sample in a study of blood T cell repertoires in COVID-19. Method: immunoSEQ multiplex PCR; TCRdb's copy keeps in-frame clones and lacks some. Among roughly 400,000 clones listed, approximately 91% were seen once. Sample: PBMCs or T cells enriched from blood (not recorded which). The origin of the receptors is a woman aged 40-49 years with acute COVID-19. Each CDR3 is given with its conserved first and last residue.

j_gene: TRBJ2-6
v_gene: TRBV19
CDR3aa: CASSVTGHRPFGANVLTF

j_gene: TRBJ1-1
v_gene: TRBV30
CDR3aa: CAWSGLKGEAFF

j_gene: TRBJ2-3
v_gene: TRBV5-1
CDR3aa: CASSLKIAGVDTQYF

j_gene: TRBJ1-5
v_gene: TRBV7-2
CDR3aa: CASSERDRVGQPQHF

j_gene: TRBJ1-6
v_gene: TRBV30
CDR3aa: CAWTKHPQGSSPLHF

j_gene: TRBJ2-5
v_gene: TRBV5-1
CDR3aa: CASSVGQTGQETQYF

j_gene: TRBJ2-4
v_gene: TRBV4-1
CDR3aa: CASSPGQVLGRDIQYF

j_gene: TRBJ1-5
v_gene: TRBV2
CDR3aa: CASSGQGASRQPQHF

j_gene: TRBJ2-5
v_gene: TRBV7-2
CDR3aa: CASSTVGTQYF

j_gene: TRBJ1-1
v_gene: TRBV9
CDR3aa: CASSKGQANTEAFF

j_gene: TRBJ2-1
v_gene: TRBV3-1/TRBV3-2
CDR3aa: CASSFRTGGFYNEQFF

j_gene: TRBJ1-1
v_gene: TRBV15
CDR3aa: CATSRDKAVGARSFF

j_gene: TRBJ1-6
v_gene: TRBV7-9
CDR3aa: CASSLGQGASSPLHF

j_gene: TRBJ1-1
v_gene: TRBV18
CDR3aa: CASSPPMGGNTEAFF

j_gene: TRBJ2-2
v_gene: TRBV15
CDR3aa: CATSRGQGATGELFF

j_gene: TRBJ2-3
v_gene: TRBV2
CDR3aa: CASSVLSSTDTQYF

j_gene: TRBJ1-5
v_gene: TRBV29-1
CDR3aa: CSVQGLLNQPQHF